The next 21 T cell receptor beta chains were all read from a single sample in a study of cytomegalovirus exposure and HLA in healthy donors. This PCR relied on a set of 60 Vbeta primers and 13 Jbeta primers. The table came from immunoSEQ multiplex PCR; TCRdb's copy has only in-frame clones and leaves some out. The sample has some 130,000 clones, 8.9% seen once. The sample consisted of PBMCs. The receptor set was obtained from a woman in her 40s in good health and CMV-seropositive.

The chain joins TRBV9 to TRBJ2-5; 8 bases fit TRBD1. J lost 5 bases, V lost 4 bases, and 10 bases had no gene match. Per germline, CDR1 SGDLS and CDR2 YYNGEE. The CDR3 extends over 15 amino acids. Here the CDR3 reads CASSWGQEGLETQYF. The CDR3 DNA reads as TGTGCCAGCAGCTGGGGACAGGAGGGTTTGGAGACCCAGTACTTC.

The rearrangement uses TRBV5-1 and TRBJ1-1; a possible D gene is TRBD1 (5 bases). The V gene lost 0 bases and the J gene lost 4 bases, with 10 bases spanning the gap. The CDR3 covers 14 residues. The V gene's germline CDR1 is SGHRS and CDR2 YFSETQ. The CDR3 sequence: CASSLGAGVTEAFF. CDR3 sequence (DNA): TGCGCCAGCAGCTTGGGGGCGGGGGTCACTGAAGCTTTCTTT.

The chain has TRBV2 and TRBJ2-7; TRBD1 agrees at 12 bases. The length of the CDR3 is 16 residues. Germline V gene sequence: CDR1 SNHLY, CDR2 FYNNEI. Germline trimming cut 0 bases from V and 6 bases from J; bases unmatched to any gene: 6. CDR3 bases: TGTGCCAGCAGTGAAGCGGGGACAGGGGGCATAATCGAGCAGTACTTC. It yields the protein CASSEAGTGGIIEQYF.

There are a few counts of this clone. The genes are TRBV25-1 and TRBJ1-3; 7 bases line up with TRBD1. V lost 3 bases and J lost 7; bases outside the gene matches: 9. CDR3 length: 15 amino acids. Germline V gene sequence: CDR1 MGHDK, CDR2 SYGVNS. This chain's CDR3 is CASSESDRSGNTIYF. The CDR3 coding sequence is TGTGCCAGCAGTGAGTCGGACAGGTCGGGGAACACCATATATTTT.

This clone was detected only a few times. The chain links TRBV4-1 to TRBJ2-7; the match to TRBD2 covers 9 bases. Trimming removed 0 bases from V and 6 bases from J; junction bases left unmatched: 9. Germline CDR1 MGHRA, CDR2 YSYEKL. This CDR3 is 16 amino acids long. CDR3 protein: CASSQDWSSGGTEQYF. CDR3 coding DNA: TGCGCCAGCAGCCAAGACTGGAGTAGCGGGGGCACCGAGCAGTACTTC.

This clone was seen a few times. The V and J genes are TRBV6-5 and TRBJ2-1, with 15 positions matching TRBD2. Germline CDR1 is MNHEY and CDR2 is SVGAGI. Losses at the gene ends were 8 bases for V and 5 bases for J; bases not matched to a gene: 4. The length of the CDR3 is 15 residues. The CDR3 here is CASWTSGGDHNEQFF. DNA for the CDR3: TGTGCCAGCTGGACTAGCGGGGGGGACCACAATGAGCAGTTCTTC.

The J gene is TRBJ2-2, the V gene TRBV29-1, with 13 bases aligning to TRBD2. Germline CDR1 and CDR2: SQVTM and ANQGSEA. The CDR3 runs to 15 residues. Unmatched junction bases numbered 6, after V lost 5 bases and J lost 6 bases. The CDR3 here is CSVSILAGGAGELFF. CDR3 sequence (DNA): TGCAGCGTTTCAATACTAGCGGGGGGGGCCGGGGAGCTGTTTTTT.

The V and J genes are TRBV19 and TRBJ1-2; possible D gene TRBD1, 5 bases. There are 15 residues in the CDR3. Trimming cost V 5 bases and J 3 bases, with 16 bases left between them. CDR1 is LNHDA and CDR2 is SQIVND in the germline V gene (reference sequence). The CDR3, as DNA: TGTGCCAGTAGTCTAGGCCCGGGACTTTACTATGGCTACACCTTC. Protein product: CASSLGPGLYYGYTF.

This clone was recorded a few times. The CDR3 nucleotides are TGTGCCAGCAGTTACTCGGTTCATGGGGCGGTTGAGACCCAGTACTTC. Protein sequence: CASSYSVHGAVETQYF. This chain connects TRBV6-5 to TRBJ2-5, with a possible D match to TRBD1 (5 bases). CDR3 size: 16 residues. V lost 0 bases and J lost 5, with 16 bases in between. The germline gives CDR1 MNHEY, CDR2 SVGAGI.

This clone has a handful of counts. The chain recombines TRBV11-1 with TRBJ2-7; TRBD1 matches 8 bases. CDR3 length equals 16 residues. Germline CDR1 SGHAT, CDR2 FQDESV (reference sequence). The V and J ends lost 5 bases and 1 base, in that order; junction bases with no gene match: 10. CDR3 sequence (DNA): TGTGCCAGCAGCAAGACCGGGACAGGTATTTCCTACGAGCAGTACTTC. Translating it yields CASSKTGTGISYEQYF.

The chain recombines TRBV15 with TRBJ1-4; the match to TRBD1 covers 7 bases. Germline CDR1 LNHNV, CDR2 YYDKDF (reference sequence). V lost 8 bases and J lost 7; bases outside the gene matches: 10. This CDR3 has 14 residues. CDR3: CATGLTGLGEKLFF. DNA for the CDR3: TGTGCCACCGGTCTGACAGGGCTAGGTGAAAAACTGTTTTTT.

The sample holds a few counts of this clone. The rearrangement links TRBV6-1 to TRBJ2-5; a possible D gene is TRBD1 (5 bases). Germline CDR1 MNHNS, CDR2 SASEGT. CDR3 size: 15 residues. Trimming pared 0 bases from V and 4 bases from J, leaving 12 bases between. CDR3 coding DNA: TGTGCCAGCAGTGAAGCGCAGGGAAATGGAGAGACCCAGTACTTC. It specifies CASSEAQGNGETQYF.

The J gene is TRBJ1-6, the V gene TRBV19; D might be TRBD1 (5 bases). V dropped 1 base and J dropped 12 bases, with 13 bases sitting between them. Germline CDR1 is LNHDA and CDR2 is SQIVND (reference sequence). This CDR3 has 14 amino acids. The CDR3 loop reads CASSIAGRRGPLHF. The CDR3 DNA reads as TGTGCCAGTAGTATAGCAGGCAGGAGGGGACCCCTCCACTTT.

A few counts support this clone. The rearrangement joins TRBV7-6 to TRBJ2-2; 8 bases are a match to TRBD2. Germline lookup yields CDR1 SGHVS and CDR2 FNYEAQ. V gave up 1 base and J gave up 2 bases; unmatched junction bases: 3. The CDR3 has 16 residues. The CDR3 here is CASSLEAGENTGELFF. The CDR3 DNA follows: TGTGCCAGCAGCTTAGAAGCGGGGGAAAACACCGGGGAGCTGTTTTTT.

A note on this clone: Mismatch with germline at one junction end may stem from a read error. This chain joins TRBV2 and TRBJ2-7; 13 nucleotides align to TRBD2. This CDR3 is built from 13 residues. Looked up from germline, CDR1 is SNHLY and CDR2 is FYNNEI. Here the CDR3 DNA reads TGTGCCAGCAGTGCTGGGACTAGCGGGGTTTGGAACTTC. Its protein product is CASSAGTSGVWNF. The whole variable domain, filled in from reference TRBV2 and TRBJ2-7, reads EPEVTQTPSHQVTQMGQEVILRCVPISNHLYFYWYRQILGQKVEFLVSFYNNEISEKSEIFDDQFSVERPDGSNFTLKIRSTKLEDSAMYFCASSAGTSGVWNFGPGTRLTVT.

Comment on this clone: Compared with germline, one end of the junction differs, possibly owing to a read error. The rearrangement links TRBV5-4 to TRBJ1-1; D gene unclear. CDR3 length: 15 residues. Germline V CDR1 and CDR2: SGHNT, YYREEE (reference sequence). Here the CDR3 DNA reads TGCGCCAGCAGCCAAGAATCAGCGGGGAGCACTGAAGCTTTCTTT. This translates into CASSQESAGSTEAFF.

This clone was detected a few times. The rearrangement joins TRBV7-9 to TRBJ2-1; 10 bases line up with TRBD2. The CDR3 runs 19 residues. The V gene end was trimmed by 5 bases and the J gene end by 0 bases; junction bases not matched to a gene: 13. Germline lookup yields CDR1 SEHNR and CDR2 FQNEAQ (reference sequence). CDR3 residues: CASSLLIAGGFSSYNEQFF. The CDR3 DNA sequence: TGTGCCAGCAGCCTACTCATAGCGGGGGGATTTAGCTCCTACAATGAGCAGTTCTTC.

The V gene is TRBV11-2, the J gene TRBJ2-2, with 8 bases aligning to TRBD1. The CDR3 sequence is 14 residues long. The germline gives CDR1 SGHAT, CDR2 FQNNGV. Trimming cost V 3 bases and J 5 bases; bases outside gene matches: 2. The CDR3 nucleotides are TGTGCCAGCAGCTTCCAGGGGGCGACCGGGGAGCTGTTTTTT. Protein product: CASSFQGATGELFF.

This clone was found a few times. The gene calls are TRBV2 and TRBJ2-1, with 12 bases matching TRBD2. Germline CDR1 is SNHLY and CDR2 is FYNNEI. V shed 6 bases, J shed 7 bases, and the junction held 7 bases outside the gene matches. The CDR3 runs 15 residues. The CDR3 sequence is CASRPLAGGVNEQFF. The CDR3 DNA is TGTGCCAGCAGACCTCTAGCGGGGGGGGTTAATGAGCAGTTCTTC.

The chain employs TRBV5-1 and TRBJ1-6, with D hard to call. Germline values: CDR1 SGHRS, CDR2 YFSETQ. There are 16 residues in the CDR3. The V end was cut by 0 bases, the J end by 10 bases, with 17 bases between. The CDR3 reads CASSLVSGGYVSPLHF. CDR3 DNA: TGCGCCAGCAGCTTGGTGTCAGGAGGATATGTATCACCCCTCCACTTT. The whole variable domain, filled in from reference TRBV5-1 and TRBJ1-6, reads KAGVTQTPRYLIKTRGQQVTLSCSPISGHRSVSWYQQTPGQGLQFLFEYFSETQRNKGNFPGRFSGRQFSNSRSEMNVSTLELGDSALYLCASSLVSGGYVSPLHFGNGTRLTVT.

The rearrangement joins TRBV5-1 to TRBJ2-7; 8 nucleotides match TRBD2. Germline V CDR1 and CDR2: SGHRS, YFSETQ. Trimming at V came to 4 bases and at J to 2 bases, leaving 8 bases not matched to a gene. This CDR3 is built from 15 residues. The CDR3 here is CASSLGERGTYEQYF. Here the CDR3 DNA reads TGCGCCAGCAGCCTCGGGGAGCGGGGGACCTACGAGCAGTACTTC.